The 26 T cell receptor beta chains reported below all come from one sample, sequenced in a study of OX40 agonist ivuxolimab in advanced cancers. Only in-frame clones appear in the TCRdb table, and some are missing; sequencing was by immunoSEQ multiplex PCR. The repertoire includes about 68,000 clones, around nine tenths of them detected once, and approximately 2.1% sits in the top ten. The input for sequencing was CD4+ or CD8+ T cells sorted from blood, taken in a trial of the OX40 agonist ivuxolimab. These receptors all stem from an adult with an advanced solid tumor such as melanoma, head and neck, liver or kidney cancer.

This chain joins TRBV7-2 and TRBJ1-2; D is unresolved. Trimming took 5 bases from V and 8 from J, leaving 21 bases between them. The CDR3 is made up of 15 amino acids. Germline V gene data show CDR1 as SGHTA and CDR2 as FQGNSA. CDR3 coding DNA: TGTGCCAGCAGCACCCGACCGGGTTTAACTTGGGGCTACACCTTC. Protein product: CASSTRPGLTWGYTF.

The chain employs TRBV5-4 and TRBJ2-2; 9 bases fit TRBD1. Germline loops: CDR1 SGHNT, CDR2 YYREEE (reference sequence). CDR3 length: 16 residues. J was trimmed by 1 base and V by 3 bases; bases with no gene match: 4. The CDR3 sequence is CASSSWTGVNTGELFF. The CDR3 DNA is TGTGCCAGCAGCTCGTGGACAGGGGTGAACACCGGGGAGCTGTTTTTT.

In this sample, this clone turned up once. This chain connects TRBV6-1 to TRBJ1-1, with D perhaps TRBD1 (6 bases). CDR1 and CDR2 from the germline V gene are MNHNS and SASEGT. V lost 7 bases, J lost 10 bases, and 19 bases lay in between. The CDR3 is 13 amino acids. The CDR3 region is CASTSGLGGRAFF. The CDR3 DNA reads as TGTGCCAGCACTAGTGGTTTAGGGGGGCGAGCTTTCTTT.

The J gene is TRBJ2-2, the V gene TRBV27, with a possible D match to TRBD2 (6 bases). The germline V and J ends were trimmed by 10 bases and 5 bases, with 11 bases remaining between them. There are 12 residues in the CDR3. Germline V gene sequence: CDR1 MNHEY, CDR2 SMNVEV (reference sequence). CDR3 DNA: TGTGCCACGGGGGTGAGGACCGGGGAGCTGTTTTTT. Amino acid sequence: CATGVRTGELFF.

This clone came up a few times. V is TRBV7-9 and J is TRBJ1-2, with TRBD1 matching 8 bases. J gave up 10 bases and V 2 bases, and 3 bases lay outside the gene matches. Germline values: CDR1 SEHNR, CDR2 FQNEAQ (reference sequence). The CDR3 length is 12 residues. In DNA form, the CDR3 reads TGTGCCAGCAGCTTACTGACAGGGGTCTACACCTTC. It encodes CASSLLTGVYTF.

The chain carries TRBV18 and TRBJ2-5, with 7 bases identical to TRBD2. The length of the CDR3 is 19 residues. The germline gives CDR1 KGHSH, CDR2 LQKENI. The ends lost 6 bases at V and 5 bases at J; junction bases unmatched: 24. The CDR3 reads CASSPYGASSGRVWETQYF. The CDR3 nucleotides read TGTGCCAGCTCGCCCTATGGGGCTTCTAGCGGACGTGTGTGGGAGACCCAGTACTTC.

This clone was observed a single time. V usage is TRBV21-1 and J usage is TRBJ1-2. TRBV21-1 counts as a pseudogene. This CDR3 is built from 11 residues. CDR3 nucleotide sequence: TGTGCCAGCAGCGAGGCGGGCGGCTACACCTTC. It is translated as CASSEAGGYTF.

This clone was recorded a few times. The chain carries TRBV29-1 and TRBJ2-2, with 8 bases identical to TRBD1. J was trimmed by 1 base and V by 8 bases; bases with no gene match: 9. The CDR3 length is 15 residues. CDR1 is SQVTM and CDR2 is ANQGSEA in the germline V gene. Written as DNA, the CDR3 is TGCAGCTGCAGCCAGGGGGCGGGGAACACCGGGGAGCTGTTTTTT. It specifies CSCSQGAGNTGELFF.

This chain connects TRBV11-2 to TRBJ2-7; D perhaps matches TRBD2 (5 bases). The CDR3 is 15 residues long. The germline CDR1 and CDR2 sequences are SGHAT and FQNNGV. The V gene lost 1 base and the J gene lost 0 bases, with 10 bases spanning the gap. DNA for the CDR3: TGTGCCAGCAGCTTAGCGGGGAAGAGCTCCTACGAGCAGTACTTC. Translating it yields CASSLAGKSSYEQYF.

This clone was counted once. The CDR3 DNA sequence: TGTGCCAGCAGTGGACAGGGCGACTGGGAGACCCAGTACTTC. The encoded protein is CASSGQGDWETQYF. The rearrangement links TRBV9 to TRBJ2-5; 8 nucleotides line up with TRBD1. CDR1 SGDLS and CDR2 YYNGEE come from the germline V gene. The CDR3 consists of 14 residues. V lost 5 bases, J lost 5 bases, and 8 bases stayed unmatched.

CDR3 sequence reads: CASSRSGNEKLFF. CDR3 DNA sequence: TGTGCCAGCAGCCGAAGCGGGAATGAAAAACTGTTTTTT. The chain joins TRBV6-5 to TRBJ1-4; unclear D gene. There are 13 residues in the CDR3. Germline V gene sequence: CDR1 MNHEY, CDR2 SVGAGI. V lost 6 bases, J lost 5 bases, and 10 bases lay in between.

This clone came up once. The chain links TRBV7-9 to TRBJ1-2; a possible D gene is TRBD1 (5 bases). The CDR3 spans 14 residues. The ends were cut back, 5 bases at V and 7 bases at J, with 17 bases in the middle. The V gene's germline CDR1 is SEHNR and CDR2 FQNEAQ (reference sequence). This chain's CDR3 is CASSPFRGGPGYTF. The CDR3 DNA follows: TGTGCCAGCAGCCCGTTCCGGGGGGGACCTGGCTACACCTTC.

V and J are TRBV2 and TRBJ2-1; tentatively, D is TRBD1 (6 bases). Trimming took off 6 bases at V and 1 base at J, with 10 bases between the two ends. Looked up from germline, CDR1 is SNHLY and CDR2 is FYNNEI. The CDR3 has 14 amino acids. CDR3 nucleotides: TGTGCCAGCAGAGGACAGATGTCCTACAATGAGCAGTTCTTC. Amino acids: CASRGQMSYNEQFF.

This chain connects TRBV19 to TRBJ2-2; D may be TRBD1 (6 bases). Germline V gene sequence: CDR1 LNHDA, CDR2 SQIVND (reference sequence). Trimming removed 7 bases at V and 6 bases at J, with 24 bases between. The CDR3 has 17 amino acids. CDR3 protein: CASILGHSSIGSGELFF. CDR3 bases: TGTGCCAGTATTTTGGGACATTCTTCGATCGGCTCCGGGGAGCTGTTTTTT.

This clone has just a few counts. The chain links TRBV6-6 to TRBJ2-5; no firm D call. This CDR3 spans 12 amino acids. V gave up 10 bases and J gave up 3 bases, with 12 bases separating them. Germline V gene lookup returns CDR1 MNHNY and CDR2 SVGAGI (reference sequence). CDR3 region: CAISMGKETQYF. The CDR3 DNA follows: TGTGCCATCTCTATGGGGAAAGAGACCCAGTACTTC.

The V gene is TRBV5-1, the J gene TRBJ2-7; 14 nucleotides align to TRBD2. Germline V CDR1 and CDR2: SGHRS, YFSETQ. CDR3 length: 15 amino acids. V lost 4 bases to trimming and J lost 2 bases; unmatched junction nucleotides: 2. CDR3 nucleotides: TGCGCCAGCAGCCCGACTAGCGGGGGGGCCTACGAGCAGTACTTC. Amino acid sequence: CASSPTSGGAYEQYF.

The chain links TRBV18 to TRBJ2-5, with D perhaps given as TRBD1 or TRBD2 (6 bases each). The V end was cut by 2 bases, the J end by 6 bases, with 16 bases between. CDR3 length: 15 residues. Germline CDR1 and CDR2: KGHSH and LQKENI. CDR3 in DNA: TGTGCCAGCTCACCATCCGGGGGCGCTGGCCAGACCCAGTACTTC. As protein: CASSPSGGAGQTQYF.

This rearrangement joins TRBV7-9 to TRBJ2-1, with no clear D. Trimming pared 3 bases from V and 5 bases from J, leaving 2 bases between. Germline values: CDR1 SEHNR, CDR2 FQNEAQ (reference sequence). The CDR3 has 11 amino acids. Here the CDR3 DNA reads TGTGCCAGCAGCTTTGACAATGAGCAGTTCTTC. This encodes CASSFDNEQFF.

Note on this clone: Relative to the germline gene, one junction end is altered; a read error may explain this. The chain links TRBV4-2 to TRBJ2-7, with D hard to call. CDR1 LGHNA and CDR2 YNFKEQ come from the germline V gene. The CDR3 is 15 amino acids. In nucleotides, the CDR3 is TGTGTCAGCAGCCAAGACCCGAGTATTTCCTACGAGCAGTACTTC. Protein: CVSSQDPSISYEQYF.

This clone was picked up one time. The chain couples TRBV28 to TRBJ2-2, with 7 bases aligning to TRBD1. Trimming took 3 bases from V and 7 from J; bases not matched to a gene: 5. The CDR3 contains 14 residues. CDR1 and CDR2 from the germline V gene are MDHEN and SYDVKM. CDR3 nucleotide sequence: TGTGCCAGCAGTTTCCCCAGGGGGAACGGGGAGCTGTTTTTT. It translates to CASSFPRGNGELFF.

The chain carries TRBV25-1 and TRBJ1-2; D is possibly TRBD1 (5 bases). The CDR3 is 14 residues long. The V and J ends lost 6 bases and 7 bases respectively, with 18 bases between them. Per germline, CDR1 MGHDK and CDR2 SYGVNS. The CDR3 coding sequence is TGTGCCAGCAGACCGACAGCTTTTTTTGGTGGCTACACCTTC. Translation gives CASRPTAFFGGYTF.

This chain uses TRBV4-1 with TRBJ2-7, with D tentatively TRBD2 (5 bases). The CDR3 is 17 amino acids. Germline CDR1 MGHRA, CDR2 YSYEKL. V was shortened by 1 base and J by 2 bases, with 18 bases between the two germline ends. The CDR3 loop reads CASSQALRGSTPYEQYF. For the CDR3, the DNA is TGCGCCAGCAGCCAAGCTCTACGGGGATCCACACCCTACGAGCAGTACTTC.

Here the CDR3 reads CASRPQRERTDTQYF. In DNA form, the CDR3 reads TGTGCAAGTCGCCCACAGCGGGAACGGACAGATACGCAGTATTTT. This sequence joins TRBV12-2 and TRBJ2-3; the table's D gene call, TRBD2, was not cross checked with the DNA. TRBV12-2 is listed as a pseudogene. This CDR3 contains 15 residues.

CDR3 loop: CASSSGYYGYTF. The CDR3 DNA is TGTGCCAGCAGCTCCGGCTACTATGGCTACACCTTC. The rearrangement links TRBV5-4 to TRBJ1-2; D remains unclear. The CDR3 is made up of 12 amino acids. Germline V CDR1 and CDR2: SGHNT, YYREEE (reference sequence). V was cut by 3 bases and J by 3 bases, with 6 bases left in between. Full variable domain (missing parts from reference TRBV5-4 and TRBJ1-2): ETGVTQSPTHLIKTRGQQVTLRCSSQSGHNTVSWYQQALGQGPQFIFQYYREEENGRGNFPPRFSGLQFPNYSSELNVNALELDDSALYLCASSSGYYGYTFGSGTRLTVV.

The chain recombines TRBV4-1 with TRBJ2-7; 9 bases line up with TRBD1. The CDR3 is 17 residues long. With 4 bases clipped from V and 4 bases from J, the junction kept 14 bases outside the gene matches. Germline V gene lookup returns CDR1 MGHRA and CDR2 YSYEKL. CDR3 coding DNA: TGCGCCAGCAGCCTTGAATCCGGGACAGGGATATCGTACGAGCAGTACTTC. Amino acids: CASSLESGTGISYEQYF.

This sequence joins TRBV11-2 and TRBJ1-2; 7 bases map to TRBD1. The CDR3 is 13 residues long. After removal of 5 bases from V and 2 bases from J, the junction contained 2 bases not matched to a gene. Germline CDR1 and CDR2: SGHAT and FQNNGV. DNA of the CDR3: TGTGCCAGCAGCCCGACAGGGAACTATGGCTACACCTTC. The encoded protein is CASSPTGNYGYTF. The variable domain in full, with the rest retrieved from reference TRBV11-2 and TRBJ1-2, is EAGVAQSPRYKIIEKRQSVAFWCNPISGHATLYWYQQILGQGPKLLIQFQNNGVVDDSQLPKDRFSAERLKGVDSTLKIQPAKLEDSAVYLCASSPTGNYGYTFGSGTRLTVV.